Shown below are 22 T cell receptor beta chains from a single sample sequenced in a study of blood T cell repertoires in COVID-19. Libraries were prepared by immunoSEQ multiplex PCR; TCRdb keeps only in-frame clonotypes and omits some of them. The sample lists approximately 140,000 clones, about three quarters seen once, with around 16% in the top ten. The source material was peripheral blood. These receptors originate from a man in his fifties with acute or convalescent COVID-19.

The chain couples TRBV29-1 to TRBJ1-5; possibly TRBD1 for D (5 bases). V was cut by 5 bases and J by 6 bases, with 17 bases left in between. In germline, CDR1 is SQVTM, CDR2 ANQGSEA. The CDR3 spans 14 residues. CDR3 in amino acids: CSVPATEEGQPQHF. In DNA form, the CDR3 reads TGCAGCGTTCCCGCGACAGAGGAGGGTCAGCCCCAGCATTTT.

The rearrangement uses TRBV5-6 and TRBJ2-7; 8 bases match TRBD1. There are 15 residues in the CDR3. The germline CDR1 and CDR2 sequences are SGHDT and YYEEEE. V trimming: 0 bases; J trimming: 7 bases; junction bases outside the gene matches: 9. The CDR3 sequence is CASSLGWQGAREQYF. For the CDR3, the DNA is TGTGCCAGCAGCTTGGGGTGGCAGGGGGCGCGTGAGCAGTACTTC.

This clone is a singleton in its sample. This chain links TRBV10-3 with TRBJ1-6; TRBD1 is a possible D gene (6 bases). The length of the CDR3 is 15 residues. CDR1 and CDR2 from the germline V gene are ENHRY and SYGVKD. With 2 bases removed from V and 5 bases from J, the gap between germline ends came to 10 bases. This CDR3 is CAISEPQGDNSPLHF. For the CDR3, the DNA is TGTGCCATCAGTGAGCCACAGGGAGATAATTCACCCCTCCACTTT.

This rearrangement joins TRBV2 to TRBJ2-1; perhaps TRBD1 as D (6 bases). The length of the CDR3 is 15 residues. Germline V lookup: CDR1 SNHLY, CDR2 FYNNEI. The V end was cut by 4 bases, the J end by 6 bases, with 16 bases between. Here the CDR3 DNA reads TGTGCCAGCAGTGTATCACAGGGTTTCGCCAATGAGCAGTTCTTC. Encoded protein: CASSVSQGFANEQFF.

V usage is TRBV4-1 and J usage is TRBJ2-3; D is perhaps TRBD1 (6 bases). Germline V lookup: CDR1 MGHRA, CDR2 YSYEKL. CDR3 length: 18 amino acids. The V end lost 0 bases, the J end lost 7 bases, and 23 bases lay between the germline ends. The CDR3 bases are TGCGCCAGCAGCCAAGAAAGAGGTGGGGGCGGCCTCGCAAATACGCAGTATTTT. This encodes CASSQERGGGGLANTQYF.

This chain joins TRBV5-5 and TRBJ2-3, with 7 bases identical to TRBD2. CDR1 is SGHKS, CDR2 YYEKEE, per germline (reference sequence). This CDR3 is built from 16 residues. The ends lost 1 base at V and 2 bases at J; junction bases unmatched: 7. The CDR3: CASSLSRLAVTDTQYF. The CDR3 DNA is TGTGCCAGCAGCTTGTCGCGTCTAGCGGTCACAGATACGCAGTATTTT.

This CDR3 reads CASSSGAGGQETQYF. CDR3 nucleotide sequence: TGTGCCAGCAGTTCGGGCGCGGGGGGCCAAGAGACCCAGTACTTC. This chain joins TRBV28 and TRBJ2-5, with TRBD2 identical over 8 bases. CDR1 MDHEN and CDR2 SYDVKM come from the germline V gene. Trimming removed 4 bases from V and 1 base from J; junction bases left unmatched: 5. The CDR3 has 15 residues.

This clone was detected a few times. The rearrangement uses TRBV5-1 and TRBJ2-1; 11 bases fit TRBD2. The germline gives CDR1 SGHRS, CDR2 YFSETQ. This CDR3 comprises 17 residues. With V trimmed by 4 bases and J by 6 bases, 12 bases remained unmatched. DNA for the CDR3: TGCGCCAGCAGCGAACTTTCCGGGACTAGCGGACCCAATGAGCAGTTCTTC. It codes for CASSELSGTSGPNEQFF. The whole variable domain, filled in from reference TRBV5-1 and TRBJ2-1, reads KAGVTQTPRYLIKTRGQQVTLSCSPISGHRSVSWYQQTPGQGLQFLFEYFSETQRNKGNFPGRFSGRQFSNSRSEMNVSTLELGDSALYLCASSELSGTSGPNEQFFGPGTRLTVL.

This chain connects TRBV5-1 to TRBJ1-1; TRBD1 is a possible D gene (6 bases). Germline V lookup: CDR1 SGHRS, CDR2 YFSETQ. Trimming pared 5 bases from V and 5 bases from J, leaving 10 bases between. CDR3 length equals 12 residues. CDR3 sequence: CASRQGNTEAFF. The CDR3 DNA reads TGCGCCAGCAGACAGGGAAATACTGAAGCTTTCTTT.

The V gene is TRBV10-3, the J gene TRBJ2-7, with unresolved D. The V gene's germline CDR1 is ENHRY and CDR2 SYGVKD. Trimming stripped 2 bases from V and 2 bases from J, with 13 bases between. The CDR3 runs 15 residues. This chain's CDR3 is CAISELLSAPYEQYV. The CDR3, as DNA: TGTGCCATCAGTGAGCTGCTTAGTGCCCCCTACGAGCAGTACGTC.

The chain links TRBV27 to TRBJ1-2, with a tentative D call TRBD1 (5 bases). Germline CDR1 is MNHEY and CDR2 is SMNVEV (reference sequence). Deletions cut 6 bases from V and 3 bases from J, with 14 bases between. CDR3 length: 14 amino acids. The CDR3: CASSPLGQHYGYTF. The CDR3 DNA is TGTGCCAGCAGCCCTTTGGGGCAGCACTATGGCTACACCTTC.

The count of this clone is one. In DNA, the CDR3 is TGCAGCGTTGAGGTTGGGCGGGGGACTGAAGCTTTCTTT. It codes for CSVEVGRGTEAFF. V and J are TRBV29-1 and TRBJ1-1; a weak D match, TRBD1 (5 bases). Germline CDR1 is SQVTM and CDR2 is ANQGSEA. Trimming left V 3 bases short and J 5 bases short, with 13 bases between. CDR3 size: 13 residues.

This chain uses TRBV30 with TRBJ1-2, with D possibly TRBD1 on 6 matching bases. Germline V gene data show CDR1 as GTSNPN and CDR2 as SVGIG (reference sequence). The CDR3 loop spans 12 amino acids. Trimming took 2 bases from V and 14 from J, leaving 18 bases between them. Here the CDR3 DNA reads TGTGCCTGGAGTACGCAGTGGGGGGGCGAGACCTTC. It codes for CAWSTQWGGETF. Looking up the rest from reference TRBV30 and TRBJ1-2 gives the full variable domain: SQTIHQWPATLVQPVGSPLSLECTVEGTSNPNLYWYRQAAGRGLQLLFYSVGIGQISSEVPQNLSASRPQDRQFILSSKKLLLSDSGFYLCAWSTQWGGETFGSGTRLTVV.

Comment on this clone: Distinct nucleotide sequences in the sample also encode this CDR3. V and J are TRBV6-5 and TRBJ2-3; TRBD1 matches at 7 bases. V lost 7 bases and J lost 1; bases outside the gene matches: 2. CDR3 size: 13 residues. Germline V gene data show CDR1 as MNHEY and CDR2 as SVGAGI. CDR3 in DNA: TGTGCCAGCAAAGGACAGGGCACAGATACGCAGTATTTT. Its translation: CASKGQGTDTQYF.

The chain couples TRBV12-2 to TRBJ2-7; the table calls TRBD2, which could not be checked here. TRBV12-2 represents a pseudogene. The CDR3 spans 16 residues. The DNA for the CDR3 is TGTGCAAGTCGCTTAGTTCCCGAGGAACCAGCCTACGAGCAGTACGTC. This gives the protein CASRLVPEEPAYEQYV.

The gene calls are TRBV9 and TRBJ1-1, with D hard to call. The CDR3 runs 15 residues. V lost 4 bases, J lost 1 base, and 14 bases lay in between. Germline CDR1 and CDR2: SGDLS and YYNGEE. Here the CDR3 DNA reads TGTGCCAGCAGCCCATTTGCGGGTTCGAACACTGAAGCTTTCTTT. Amino acid sequence: CASSPFAGSNTEAFF.

The chain carries TRBV6-2 or TRBV6-3 and TRBJ1-1; D is unclear. Germline V CDR1 and CDR2: MNHEY, SVGEGT. V lost 0 bases, J lost 1 base, and 12 bases lay in between. This CDR3 spans 16 amino acids. CDR3 DNA: TGTGCCAGCAGTTACTCGAGCATTGGTCAGAACACTGAAGCTTTCTTT. Encoded protein: CASSYSSIGQNTEAFF.

CDR3 DNA sequence: TGCGCCAGCAGCTTGGATGGAGGACAGGGAAAGCTGTTTTTT. Protein sequence: CASSLDGGQGKLFF. The V call is TRBV5-1, the J call TRBJ2-2, with TRBD1 matching 8 bases. The CDR3 covers 14 residues. Germline loops: CDR1 SGHRS, CDR2 YFSETQ. With 0 bases clipped from V and 12 bases from J, the junction kept 7 bases outside the gene matches.

The chain couples TRBV10-1 to TRBJ2-2; 7 nucleotides line up with TRBD1. Germline CDR1 and CDR2: WNHNN and SYGVQD (reference sequence). The CDR3 runs to 14 residues. The V gene end was trimmed by 5 bases and the J gene end by 3 bases; junction bases not matched to a gene: 3. The CDR3 DNA sequence: TGCGCCAGCAGTTCGACAGGGTACACCGGGGAGCTGTTTTTT. Protein: CASSSTGYTGELFF.

The chain combines TRBV6-4 with TRBJ2-2; 8 bases line up with TRBD1. Trimming took 5 bases from V and 3 from J; bases not matched to a gene: 5. The CDR3 is made up of 15 amino acids. Germline V gene data show CDR1 as MRHNA and CDR2 as SNTAGT. The CDR3 reads CASSRTGGDTGELFF. The CDR3 coding sequence is TGTGCCAGCAGTAGAACAGGGGGAGACACCGGGGAGCTGTTTTTT.

The rearrangement joins TRBV5-1 to TRBJ2-1; 8 bases map to TRBD1. Trimming cost V 3 bases and J 3 bases; bases outside gene matches: 11. This CDR3 region has 17 residues. The germline CDR1 and CDR2 sequences are SGHRS and YFSETQ. Here the CDR3 reads CASSSAKTGQVYNEQFF. CDR3 DNA sequence: TGCGCCAGCAGCTCAGCAAAAACGGGACAGGTCTACAATGAGCAGTTCTTC.

The chain links TRBV6-5 to TRBJ2-2; 8 nucleotides line up with TRBD1. Trimming removed 6 bases from V and 3 bases from J; junction bases left unmatched: 6. The CDR3 runs 15 residues. Germline CDR1 is MNHEY and CDR2 is SVGAGI. This CDR3 reads CASSLTGGYTGELFF. CDR3 coding DNA: TGTGCCAGCAGCCTTACAGGGGGTTACACCGGGGAGCTGTTTTTT.